The 9 T cell receptor beta chains presented below share a single source sample, sequenced in a study of T cell responses to AZD1222 COVID-19 vaccine. Method: immunoSEQ multiplex PCR; TCRdb's copy keeps in-frame clones and lacks some. The table has 150,000 to 200,000 clones, approximately 93% seen once. The specimen comprised peripheral blood, sampled 28 days after the second AZD1222 dose. These receptors all stem from an adult who received the AZD1222 COVID-19 vaccine.

The chain carries TRBV4-1 and TRBJ2-5; 8 bases line up with TRBD1. Unmatched junction bases numbered 9, after V lost 4 bases and J lost 5 bases. The CDR3 has 15 amino acids. The V gene's germline CDR1 is MGHRA and CDR2 YSYEKL. For the CDR3, the DNA is TGCGCCAGCAGCCGGTTTCAGGGGGCTGGCGAGACCCAGTACTTC. Its protein product is CASSRFQGAGETQYF.

This clone has only one observation. The chain recombines TRBV15 with TRBJ2-7; possible D gene TRBD2, 7 bases. Germline CDR1 and CDR2: LNHNV and YYDKDF (reference sequence). The CDR3 contains 15 residues. Between the trimmed V and J ends, which lost 6 bases and 3 bases, there was a span of 18 bases. The CDR3 reads CATSPEGGGGYEQYF. CDR3 nucleotide sequence: TGTGCCACCAGTCCCGAGGGGGGGGGAGGCTACGAGCAGTACTTC.

In the case of this clone: At one of its ends the junction is not consistent with the germline gene, which may arise from a read error. J is TRBJ1-2 and V is TRBV5-4; possible D gene TRBD1, 5 bases. This CDR3 has 12 residues. The germline V gene encodes CDR1 SGHNT and CDR2 YYREEE (reference sequence). The CDR3 DNA is TGTGCCAGCAGCCAACTTCAAGGCGGGGCCGCCTTC. Its translation is CASSQLQGGAAF.

The V gene is TRBV9, the J gene TRBJ2-1; 9 bases agree with TRBD2. CDR3 length equals 16 residues. Losses at the gene ends were 3 bases for V and 8 bases for J; bases not matched to a gene: 12. Germline V CDR1 and CDR2: SGDLS, YYNGEE. The CDR3 DNA sequence: TGTGCCAGCAGCGCCCTTTGGCGCGGGAGGGGGTATGAGCAGTTCTTC. This encodes CASSALWRGRGYEQFF.

The chain joins TRBV2 to TRBJ2-6; the D is unclear. Trimming removed 4 bases from V and 0 bases from J, with 7 bases in between. Germline V gene sequence: CDR1 SNHLY, CDR2 FYNNEI. The CDR3 covers 15 residues. CDR3 in amino acids: CASSAQTSGANVLTF. The DNA for the CDR3 is TGTGCCAGCAGTGCTCAGACCTCTGGGGCCAACGTCCTGACTTTC.

The V and J genes are TRBV9 and TRBJ2-3; D gene ambiguous. The CDR3 consists of 13 residues. The germline gives CDR1 SGDLS, CDR2 YYNGEE. V lost 0 bases to trimming and J lost 7 bases, with 9 bases between them. Here the CDR3 DNA reads TGTGCCAGCAGCGTAGTTTCCGGGCATACGCAGTATTTT. Encoded protein: CASSVVSGHTQYF.

CDR3 nucleotides: TGTGCCAGCACCCTTGGACAGGGCGTCGGAGAAAAACTGTTTTTT. Translating it yields CASTLGQGVGEKLFF. This chain uses TRBV2 with TRBJ1-4, with 8 bases matching TRBD1. The V and J ends lost 7 bases and 8 bases, in that order; junction bases with no gene match: 12. CDR3 length equals 15 residues. CDR1 is SNHLY and CDR2 is FYNNEI in the germline V gene. The full variable domain, with the rest looked up from reference TRBV2 and TRBJ1-4, is EPEVTQTPSHQVTQMGQEVILRCVPISNHLYFYWYRQILGQKVEFLVSFYNNEISEKSEIFDDQFSVERPDGSNFTLKIRSTKLEDSAMYFCASTLGQGVGEKLFFGSGTQLSVL.

The gene calls are TRBV4-3 and TRBJ1-3; perhaps TRBD1 as D (5 bases). Trimming left V 0 bases short and J 0 bases short, with 12 bases between. Germline V CDR1 and CDR2: LGHNA, YSLEER. This CDR3 contains 17 residues. The CDR3 bases are TGCGCCAGCAGCCAAGAGGAGGCAGGGCTCTCTGGAAACACCATATATTTT. Its protein product is CASSQEEAGLSGNTIYF.

The rearrangement joins TRBV14 to TRBJ2-7, with D possibly being TRBD2 (5 bases). Germline V gene sequence: CDR1 SGHDN, CDR2 FVKESK. The CDR3 runs 17 residues. Trimming left V 2 bases short and J 2 bases short, with 19 bases between. The CDR3 DNA sequence: TGTGCCAGCAGCCAAAGAAGCGGTCCCCTAGGCACCTACGAGCAGTACTTC. Protein: CASSQRSGPLGTYEQYF. The entire variable domain, with the rest obtained from reference TRBV14 and TRBJ2-7, is as follows: EAGVTQFPSHSVIEKGQTVTLRCDPISGHDNLYWYRRVMGKEIKFLLHFVKESKQDESGMPNNRFLAERTGGTYSTLKVQPAELEDSGVYFCASSQRSGPLGTYEQYFGPGTRLTVT.